One sample yielded the 9 T cell receptor beta chains listed below, sequenced in a study of T-cell memory formation after mild COVID-19. Via MiXCR, TCRdb re-called the 5' RACE reads, giving one row per CDR3 protein. Of around 400,000 distinct CDR3 sequences in the sample, approximately 24% were seen once. Sequencing used PBMCs or a T cell subset sorted from them (not recorded which). These receptors were taken from an adult woman who had mild COVID-19 (a few samples of this study predate the infection). Cell type and time point are not known.

This clonotype appeared a few times. The rearrangement uses TRBV7-6 and TRBJ2-2, with TRBD2 identical over 9 bases. J lost 0 bases, V lost 2 bases, and 4 bases had no gene match. The CDR3 has 17 amino acids. The germline V gene has CDR1 SGHVS and CDR2 FNYEAQ. The CDR3 coding sequence is TGTGCCAGCAGCTTACTCCTAGCGGGATCGAACACCGGGGAGCTGTTTTTT. It yields the protein CASSLLLAGSNTGELFF.

This clonotype showed up just a few times. The gene calls are TRBV7-6 and TRBJ2-3; D is ambiguous. With 5 bases removed from V and 6 bases from J, the gap between germline ends came to 18 bases. Germline V gene data show CDR1 as SGHVS and CDR2 as FNYEAQ. The CDR3 contains 15 residues. The CDR3 spells CASSLRPENGDTQYF. The CDR3 coding sequence is TGTGCCAGCAGCCTCCGGCCTGAGAACGGGGATACGCAGTATTTT.

The rearrangement uses TRBV23-1 and TRBJ1-6; tentatively, D is TRBD1 (5 bases). TRBV23-1 is an ORF; its function is uncertain. The germline V and J ends were trimmed by 3 bases and 9 bases, with 27 bases remaining between them. This CDR3 has 19 residues. The CDR3 bases are TGCGCCAGCAGTCATTATGGGGGAATTAGTATCCCTATCGGTTCACCCCTCCACTTT. Encoded protein: CASSHYGGISIPIGSPLHF.

This clonotype occurred a few times. This chain joins TRBV20-1 and TRBJ2-5; 13 bases are shared with TRBD2. Per germline, CDR1 DFQATT and CDR2 SNEGSKA (reference sequence). There are 14 residues in the CDR3. The J segment lost 7 bases and the V segment lost 6 bases, leaving 8 bases of the junction unmatched. The DNA for the CDR3 is TGCAGTGCGGGACTAGCGGGGACCTCGGGGACCCAGTACTTC. Amino acid sequence: CSAGLAGTSGTQYF.

V gene TRBV24-1 combines with J gene TRBJ2-7, with D maybe TRBD2 (5 bases). V lost 9 bases, J lost 5 bases, and 19 bases lay in between. The CDR3 has 14 residues. CDR1 is KGHDR and CDR2 is SFDVKD in the germline V gene. CDR3 region: CATGPWRRAHEQYF. In DNA, the CDR3 is TGTGCCACCGGACCCTGGAGGCGCGCCCACGAGCAGTACTTC.

The V call is TRBV20-1, the J call TRBJ2-1; TRBD2 matches 7 bases. Per the germline V gene, CDR1 is DFQATT and CDR2 is SNEGSKA (reference sequence). CDR3 length: 14 residues. V lost 3 bases to trimming and J lost 4 bases; unmatched junction nucleotides: 6. CDR3 bases: TGCAGTGCTAGGGCGGGAGAGATATACAATGAGCAGTTCTTC. This codes for CSARAGEIYNEQFF.

The chain uses TRBV3-1 and TRBJ1-1, with 7 nucleotides matching TRBD1. J lost 4 bases, V lost 4 bases, and 3 bases had no gene match. The CDR3 spans 13 residues. Germline CDR1 and CDR2: LGHDT and YNNKEL (reference sequence). CDR3 DNA sequence: TGTGCCAGCAGCCCGACAGGGCCCACTGAAGCTTTCTTT. Amino acids: CASSPTGPTEAFF.

This chain joins TRBV20-1 and TRBJ1-4, with TRBD1 identical over 7 bases. Germline V gene sequence: CDR1 DFQATT, CDR2 SNEGSKA (reference sequence). The CDR3 spans 13 residues. Trimming at V came to 6 bases and at J to 8 bases, leaving 9 bases not matched to a gene. In DNA form, the CDR3 reads TGCAGTGCCAGGGGGGGGTTGGGAGAAAAACTGTTTTTT. It translates to CSARGGLGEKLFF.

V and J are TRBV5-8 and TRBJ1-3, with 7 bases that match TRBD1. The CDR3 sequence is 14 residues long. Unmatched junction bases numbered 4, after V lost 5 bases and J lost 2 bases. CDR1 and CDR2 (germline): SGHTS, YDEGEE. CDR3 sequence: CASRMTGTGNTIYF. The DNA of the CDR3 is TGTGCCAGCAGGATGACAGGGACTGGAAACACCATATATTTT.